This T cell receptor (beta chain) was captured by sequencing in a study of cytomegalovirus exposure and HLA in healthy donors. Study outcomes and limitations: Reports indicate that TCR beta sequences accurately predicted the HLA-A and HLA-B alleles of most subjects. Most observed TCR sequences were rare, whereas some public TCRs were detected in many donors.

About this clone: As yet, its antigen is unknown.

13 Jbeta primers and 60 Vbeta primers were used for the PCR. In the original processing: Tens of millions of unique TCR beta chains, roughly 11 million of them shared, were counted by a later analysis. Sequencing used immunoSEQ multiplex PCR; TCRdb keeps in-frame clones, though not all of them. The V and J calls and clone size were taken over from that table, and D and trimming were inferred from the DNA. The listing records 77,000 or so clones. The sample was PBMCs. This receptor was taken from a man under 40 in good health and CMV-seronegative.

The DNA for the CDR3 is TGTGCCTGGAGTGGGGTAGCTGATACCACAGATACGCAGTATTTT. The encoded protein is CAWSGVADTTDTQYF. This sequence joins TRBV30 and TRBJ2-3, with D uncertain. Trimming took 1 base from V and 2 from J, leaving 13 bases between them. This CDR3 comprises 15 residues. CDR1 is GTSNPN, CDR2 SVGIG, per germline (reference sequence).